This T cell receptor (beta chain) is from a study of blood T cells in healthy people across ages. This clonotype was seen only a few times. The antigen remains undetermined. Broader study findings: No one knew whether donors had CMV, which possibly confounded expanded clonotype changes. Long-lived donors exceeded aged donors in naive CD4+ cells and diversity.

The CDR3 is 15 residues long. Germline CDR1 reads MNHEY; CDR2 reads SMNVEV (reference sequence). Trimming stripped 7 bases from V and 6 bases from J, with 21 bases between. Investigators took roughly 10 milliliters of peripheral blood from every donor. Next came a second PCR, run for about 6 to 12 cycles, which used a sample-barcoded 5' primer along with a J-beta primer mix. TCRdb ran MiXCR on the 5' RACE reads and lists one entry per CDR3 protein. The sample has approximately 600,000 distinct CDR3 sequences; under 70% are singletons. This rearrangement joins TRBV27 to TRBJ1-2; D possibly corresponds to TRBD1 (5 bases). Sequencing was done on a sample of blood. The TCR comes from a man aged 55 to 70 in good health. The CDR3 bases are TGTGCCAGCAAATCCGCAGGACGGGACTGGGATGGCTACACCTTC. It codes for CASKSAGRDWDGYTF.